This T cell receptor beta chain was found in a study of CD8+CD57+ T cells in acquired aplastic anemia. Across the study: Isolated CD4+ and CD8+ cells, once sorted, yielded DNA averaging roughly 3.2 ug. Healthy CD8+ samples averaged approximately 9.9 million reads.

TCR beta VDJ and CDR3 profiling used genomic DNA as template. TCRdb itself ran the reads through MiXCR, one entry per CDR3 protein. The table includes about 160,000 distinct CDR3 sequences, roughly 45% detected once. In this sample, this clonotype turned up many times. What it binds is unknown. Broader study findings: Found in both controls and patients were some 30 CD8+ CDR3 sequences. Patients and healthy controls showed no significant CD8+ Simpson's diversity difference.

This CDR3 contains 12 residues. The V and J ends lost 3 bases and 4 bases respectively, with 7 bases between them. CDR1 is GTSNPN, CDR2 SVGIG, per germline (reference sequence). Sequenced sample: sorted CD4+, CD8+, or CD8+CD57+ T cells (not recorded which) from PBMCs. V usage is TRBV30 and J usage is TRBJ2-1, with no clear D. The clonotype comes from a human donor in good health. CDR3 sequence reads: CAWRYGYNEQFF. In DNA, the CDR3 is TGTGCCTGGAGGTACGGTTACAATGAGCAGTTCTTC.